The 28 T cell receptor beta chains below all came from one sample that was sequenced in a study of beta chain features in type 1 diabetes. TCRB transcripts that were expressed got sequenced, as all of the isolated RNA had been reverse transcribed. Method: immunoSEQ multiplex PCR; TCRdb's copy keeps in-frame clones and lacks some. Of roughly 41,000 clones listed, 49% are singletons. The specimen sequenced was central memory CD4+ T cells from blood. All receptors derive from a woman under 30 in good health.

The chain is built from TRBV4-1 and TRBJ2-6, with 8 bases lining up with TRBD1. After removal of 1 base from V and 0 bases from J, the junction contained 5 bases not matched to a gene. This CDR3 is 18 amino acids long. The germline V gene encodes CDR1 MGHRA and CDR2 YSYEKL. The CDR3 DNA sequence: TGCGCCAGCAGCCAAGCCGGGACAGGTCTCTCTGGGGCCAACGTCCTGACTTTC. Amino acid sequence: CASSQAGTGLSGANVLTF.

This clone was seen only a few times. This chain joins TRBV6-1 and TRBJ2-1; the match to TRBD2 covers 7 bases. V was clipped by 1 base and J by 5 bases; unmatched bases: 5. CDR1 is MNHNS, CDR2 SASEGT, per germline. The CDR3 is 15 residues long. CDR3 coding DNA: TGTGCCAGCAGTGAAGATATGCGGGAGCACAATGAGCAGTTCTTC. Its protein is CASSEDMREHNEQFF.

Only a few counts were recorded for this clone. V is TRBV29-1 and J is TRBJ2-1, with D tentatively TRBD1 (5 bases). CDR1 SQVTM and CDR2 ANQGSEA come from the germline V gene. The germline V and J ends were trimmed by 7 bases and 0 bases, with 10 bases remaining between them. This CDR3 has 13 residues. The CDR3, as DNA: TGCAGCGCCACCCAGGGCTCCTACAATGAGCAGTTCTTC. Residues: CSATQGSYNEQFF.

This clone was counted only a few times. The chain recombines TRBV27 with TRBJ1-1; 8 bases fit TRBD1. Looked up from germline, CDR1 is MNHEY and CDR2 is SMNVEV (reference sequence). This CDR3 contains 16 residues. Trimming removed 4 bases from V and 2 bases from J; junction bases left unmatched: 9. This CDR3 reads CASSSSFDRGNTEAFF. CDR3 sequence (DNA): TGTGCCAGCAGTTCTTCCTTCGACAGGGGAAACACTGAAGCTTTCTTT.

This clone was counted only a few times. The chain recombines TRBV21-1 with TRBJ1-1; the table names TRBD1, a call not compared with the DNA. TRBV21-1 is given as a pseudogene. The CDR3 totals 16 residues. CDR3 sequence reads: CASSPGAGGERTEAFF. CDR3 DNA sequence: TGTGCCAGCAGCCCTGGTGCAGGGGGCGAAAGAACTGAAGCTTTCTTT.

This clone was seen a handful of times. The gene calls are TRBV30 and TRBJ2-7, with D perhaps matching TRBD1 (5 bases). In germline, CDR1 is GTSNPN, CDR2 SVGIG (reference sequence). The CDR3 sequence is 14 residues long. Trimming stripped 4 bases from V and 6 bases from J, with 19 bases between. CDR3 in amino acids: CAWTYRLGNFEQYF. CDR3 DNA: TGTGCCTGGACCTACAGGTTAGGAAACTTCGAGCAGTACTTC.

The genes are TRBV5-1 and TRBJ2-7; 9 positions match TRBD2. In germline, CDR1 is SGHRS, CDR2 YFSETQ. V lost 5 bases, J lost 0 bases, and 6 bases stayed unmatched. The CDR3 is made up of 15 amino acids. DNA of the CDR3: TGCGCCAGCAGAAGACTAGCGGAGAGCTCCTACGAGCAGTACTTC. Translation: CASRRLAESSYEQYF.

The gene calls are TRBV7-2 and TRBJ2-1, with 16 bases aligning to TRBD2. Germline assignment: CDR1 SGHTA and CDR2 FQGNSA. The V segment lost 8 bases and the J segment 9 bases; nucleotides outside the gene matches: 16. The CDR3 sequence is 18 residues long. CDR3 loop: CASRRGFTGLAGGSEQFF. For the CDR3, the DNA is TGTGCCAGCCGCCGAGGGTTTACGGGACTAGCGGGAGGGAGTGAGCAGTTCTTC.

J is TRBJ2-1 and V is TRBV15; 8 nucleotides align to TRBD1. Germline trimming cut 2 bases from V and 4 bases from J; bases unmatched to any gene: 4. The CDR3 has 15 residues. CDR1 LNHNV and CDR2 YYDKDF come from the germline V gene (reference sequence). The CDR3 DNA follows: TGTGCCACCAGCAGATCAACAGGGGGTTACAATGAGCAGTTCTTC. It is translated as CATSRSTGGYNEQFF.

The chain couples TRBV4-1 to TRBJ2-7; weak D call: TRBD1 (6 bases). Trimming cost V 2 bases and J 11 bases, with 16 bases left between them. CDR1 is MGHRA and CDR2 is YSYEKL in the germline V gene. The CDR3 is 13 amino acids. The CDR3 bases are TGCGCCAGCAGCCAATTGGTCGGACAGCAAAAGTACTTC. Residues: CASSQLVGQQKYF.

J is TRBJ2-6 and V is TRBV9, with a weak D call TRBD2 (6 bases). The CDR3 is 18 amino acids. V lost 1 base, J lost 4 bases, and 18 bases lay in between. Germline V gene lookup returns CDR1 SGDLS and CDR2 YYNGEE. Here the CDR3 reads CASSVPITGSRGANVLTF. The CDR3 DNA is TGTGCCAGCAGCGTACCCATCACCGGGAGTCGGGGGGCCAACGTCCTGACTTTC.

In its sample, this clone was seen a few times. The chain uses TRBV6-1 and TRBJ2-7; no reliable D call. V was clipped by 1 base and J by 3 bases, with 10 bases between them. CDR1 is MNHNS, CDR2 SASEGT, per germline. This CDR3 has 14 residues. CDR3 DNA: TGTGCCAGCAGTGAAGGTGGAACAGTCTACGAGCAGTACTTC. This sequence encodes CASSEGGTVYEQYF.

CDR3 amino acids: CASSLELQGGNTEAFF. Here the CDR3 DNA reads TGTGCCAGCTCACTCGAACTTCAGGGCGGAAACACTGAAGCTTTCTTT. The rearrangement uses TRBV18 and TRBJ1-1; TRBD1 is a possible D gene (5 bases). This CDR3 contains 16 residues. Trimming pared 4 bases from V and 2 bases from J, leaving 17 bases between. Germline-derived CDR1 and CDR2 are KGHSH and LQKENI.

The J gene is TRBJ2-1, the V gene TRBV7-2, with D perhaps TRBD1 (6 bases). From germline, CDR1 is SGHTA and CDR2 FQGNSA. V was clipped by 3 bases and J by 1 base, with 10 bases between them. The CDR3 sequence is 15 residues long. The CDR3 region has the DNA TGTGCCAGCAGCTTTGGGGGCGTATCCTACAATGAGCAGTTCTTC. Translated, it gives CASSFGGVSYNEQFF.

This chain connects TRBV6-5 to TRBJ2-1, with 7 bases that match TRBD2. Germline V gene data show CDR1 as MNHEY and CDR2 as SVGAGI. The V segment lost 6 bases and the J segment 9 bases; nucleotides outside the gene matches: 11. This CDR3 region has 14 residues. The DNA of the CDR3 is TGTGCCAGCAGCCCCAGGCGGGAGAGGGGTGAGCAGTTCTTC. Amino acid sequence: CASSPRRERGEQFF.

The CDR3 here is CASSLVSGSTYEQYF. In DNA form, the CDR3 reads TGCGCCAGCAGCTTGGTATCGGGAAGTACCTACGAGCAGTACTTC. This rearrangement joins TRBV5-1 to TRBJ2-7; a weak D match, TRBD2 (5 bases). V was cut by 0 bases and J by 2 bases, with 12 bases left in between. The germline V gene encodes CDR1 SGHRS and CDR2 YFSETQ. This CDR3 has 15 residues.

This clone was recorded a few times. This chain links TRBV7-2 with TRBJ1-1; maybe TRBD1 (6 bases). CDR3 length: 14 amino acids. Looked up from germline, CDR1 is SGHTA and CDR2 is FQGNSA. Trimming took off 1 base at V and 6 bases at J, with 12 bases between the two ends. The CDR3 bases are TGTGCCAGCAGCTTAGTCGCACAGGGCCCTGAAGCTTTCTTT. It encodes CASSLVAQGPEAFF. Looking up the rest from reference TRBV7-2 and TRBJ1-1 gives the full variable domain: GAGVSQSPSNKVTEKGKDVELRCDPISGHTALYWYRQSLGQGLEFLIYFQGNSAPDKSGLPSDRFSAERTGGSVSTLTIQRTQQEDSAVYLCASSLVAQGPEAFFGQGTRLTVV.

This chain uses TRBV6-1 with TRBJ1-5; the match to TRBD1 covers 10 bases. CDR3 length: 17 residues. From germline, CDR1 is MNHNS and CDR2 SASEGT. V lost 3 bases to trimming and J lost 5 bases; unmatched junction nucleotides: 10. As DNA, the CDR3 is TGTGCCAGCAGTGAGCGCCCGGGACAGGGGATAGATCAGCCCCAGCATTTT. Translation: CASSERPGQGIDQPQHF.

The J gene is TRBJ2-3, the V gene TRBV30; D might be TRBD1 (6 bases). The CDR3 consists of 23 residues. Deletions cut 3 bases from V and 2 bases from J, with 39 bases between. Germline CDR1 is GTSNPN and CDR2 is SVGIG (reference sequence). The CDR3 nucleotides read TGTGCCTGGAGCCGGGGACAATTCTTCTCGAAGCATGAACCGGGGACCCCCACAGATACGCAGTATTTT. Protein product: CAWSRGQFFSKHEPGTPTDTQYF.

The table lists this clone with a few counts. The CDR3: CASFFQEEDNEQFF. DNA for the CDR3: TGTGCCAGCTTCTTCCAAGAGGAGGACAATGAGCAGTTCTTC. The rearrangement uses TRBV5-4 and TRBJ2-1, with a tentative D call TRBD2 (5 bases). The CDR3 spans 14 residues. Trimming pared 7 bases from V and 5 bases from J, leaving 16 bases between. Germline values: CDR1 SGHNT, CDR2 YYREEE (reference sequence).

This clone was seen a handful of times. As DNA, the CDR3 is TGTGCCAGTAGTATCTCCAGGGATCGGGCCCTCCACTTT. Protein sequence: CASSISRDRALHF. This sequence joins TRBV19 and TRBJ1-6; maybe TRBD1 (5 bases). The CDR3 is 13 residues long. The V end lost 3 bases, the J end lost 14 bases, and 14 bases lay between the germline ends. Germline V CDR1 and CDR2: LNHDA, SQIVND (reference sequence).

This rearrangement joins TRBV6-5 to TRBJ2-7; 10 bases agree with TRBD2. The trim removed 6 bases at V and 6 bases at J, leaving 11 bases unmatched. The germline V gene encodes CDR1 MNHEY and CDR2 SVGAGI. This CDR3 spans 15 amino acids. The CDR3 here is CASSNSGGTPGEQYF. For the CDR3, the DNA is TGTGCCAGCAGCAATAGCGGGGGGACCCCCGGCGAGCAGTACTTC.

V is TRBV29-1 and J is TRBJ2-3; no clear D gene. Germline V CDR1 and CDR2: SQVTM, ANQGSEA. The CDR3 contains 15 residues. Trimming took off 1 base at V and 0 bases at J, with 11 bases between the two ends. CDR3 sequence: CSVEGTDTSTDTQYF. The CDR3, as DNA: TGCAGCGTTGAAGGAACAGACACTAGCACAGATACGCAGTATTTT.

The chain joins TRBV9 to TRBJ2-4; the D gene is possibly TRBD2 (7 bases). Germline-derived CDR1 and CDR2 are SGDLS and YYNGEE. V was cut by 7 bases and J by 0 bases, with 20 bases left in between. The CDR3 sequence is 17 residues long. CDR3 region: CASGYSIGGVAKNIQYF. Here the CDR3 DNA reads TGTGCCAGCGGTTATTCGATAGGGGGGGTAGCCAAAAACATTCAGTACTTC.

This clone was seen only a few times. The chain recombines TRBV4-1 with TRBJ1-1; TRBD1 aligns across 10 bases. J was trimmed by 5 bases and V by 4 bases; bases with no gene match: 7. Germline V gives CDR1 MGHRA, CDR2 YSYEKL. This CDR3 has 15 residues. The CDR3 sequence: CASSLAGTGVTEAFF. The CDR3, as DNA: TGCGCCAGCAGCCTGGCCGGGACAGGGGTAACTGAAGCTTTCTTT.

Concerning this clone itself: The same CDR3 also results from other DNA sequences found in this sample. CDR3 sequence reads: CASSTRSNQPQHF. In nucleotides, the CDR3 is TGTGCCAGCAGTACGCGTAGCAATCAGCCCCAGCATTTT. The gene calls are TRBV27 and TRBJ1-5, with D unclear. Germline V lookup: CDR1 MNHEY, CDR2 SMNVEV (reference sequence). The CDR3 sequence is 13 residues long. V dropped 5 bases and J dropped 0 bases, with 5 bases sitting between them.

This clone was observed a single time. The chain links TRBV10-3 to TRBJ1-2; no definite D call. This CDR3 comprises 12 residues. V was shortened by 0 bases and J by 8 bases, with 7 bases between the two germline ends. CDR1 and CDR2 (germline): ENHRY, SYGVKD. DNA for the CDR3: TGTGCCATCAGTGAGTCGCTGGAGGGCTACACCTTC. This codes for CAISESLEGYTF.

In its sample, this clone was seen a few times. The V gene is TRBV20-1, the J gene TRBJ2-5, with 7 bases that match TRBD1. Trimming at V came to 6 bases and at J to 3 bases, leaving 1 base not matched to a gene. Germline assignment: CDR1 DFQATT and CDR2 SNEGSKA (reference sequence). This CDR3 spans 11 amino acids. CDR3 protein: CSATGEETQYF. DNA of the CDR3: TGCAGTGCAACAGGGGAAGAGACCCAGTACTTC.